These T cell receptor beta chains were read from a single sample in a study of blood T cell repertoires in COVID-19. Assay: immunoSEQ multiplex PCR; the TCRdb copy retains only in-frame clones and omits some. The table shows over 400,000 clones, with 85% to 90% occurring only once. The sample taken for sequencing was peripheral blood. Source of these receptors: a woman aged 45-65 years with COVID-19, enrolled during active disease. Each CDR3 is given with its conserved first and last residue. The D gene is left open where the match is weak. Only some rows state a clone size, as once, few, many or a class for expanded clones.

J,D,V,size,DNA,CDR3
TRBJ1-5,NA,TRBV7-3,NA,TGTGCCACCAAGCCCAAGACAGGAAATCAGCCCCAGCATTTT,CATKPKTGNQPQHF
TRBJ1-1,TRBD1,TRBV19,NA,TGTGCCAGTAGTATTGACAGGGGAGACACTGAAGCTTTCTTT,CASSIDRGDTEAFF
TRBJ1-2,NA,TRBV30,NA,TGTGCCTGGGTGGTGCGGGGCAGCAATAACTATGGCTACACCTTC,CAWVVRGSNNYGYTF
TRBJ1-2,NA,TRBV7-9,NA,TGTGCCAGCTCTGGGGCTCCGAACTATGGCTACACCTTC,CASSGAPNYGYTF
TRBJ2-1,TRBD2,TRBV11-3,NA,TGTGCCAGCAGCTTTGGAACTAGCGGTTACAATGAGCAGTTCTTC,CASSFGTSGYNEQFF
TRBJ1-2,NA,TRBV5-6,NA,TGTGCCAGCAGCTTGGGGGGAGCGCACACCTTC,CASSLGGAHTF
TRBJ2-3,NA,TRBV27,NA,TGTGCCACCGCCAGGGGGACTGCTGATACGCAGTATTTT,CATARGTADTQYF
TRBJ1-1,NA,TRBV2,NA,TGTGCCAGCAACGAGGATCGGAACACTGAAGCTTTCTTT,CASNEDRNTEAFF
TRBJ1-5,TRBD1,TRBV2,NA,TGTGCCAGCAGTTCGACAGGGGAAAATCAGCCCCAGCATTTT,CASSSTGENQPQHF
TRBJ1-5,TRBD1,TRBV5-4,NA,TGTGCCAGCAGCCCGGACAGGGCGGGTCAGCCCCAGCATTTT,CASSPDRAGQPQHF
TRBJ1-3,NA,TRBV3-1/TRBV3-2,NA,TGTGCCAGCAGCCAAACTTGGCGGTCTGGAAACACCATATATTTT,CASSQTWRSGNTIYF
TRBJ1-5,TRBD1,TRBV12-3/TRBV12-4,NA,TGTGCGATACAGGGGCTCGGGCAGCCCCAGCATTTT,CAIQGLGQPQHF
TRBJ2-1,NA,TRBV19,NA,TGTGCCAGTAGCCCAACCCTTCCGGGTGAGCAGTTCTTC,CASSPTLPGEQFF
TRBJ1-1,TRBD1,TRBV14,NA,TGTGCCAGCAGCCAAGATCCCGGACAGGGGATAACTGAAGCTTTCTTT,CASSQDPGQGITEAFF
TRBJ2-3,NA,TRBV7-8,NA,TGTGCCAGCAGCTTAGCGGGACTGACTAGCACAGATACGCAGTATTTT,CASSLAGLTSTDTQYF
TRBJ1-4,NA,TRBV4-1,few,TGCGCCAGCAGCCAACCCGGGTTAGATGAAAAACTGTTTTTT,CASSQPGLDEKLFF
TRBJ1-1,NA,TRBV24-1,NA,TGTGCCACCAGTGACTCAACAGGCGGGGTCACTGAAGCTTTCTTT,CATSDSTGGVTEAFF
TRBJ1-4,NA,TRBV10-2,NA,TGCGCCAGCAAGGGGCAAGGCTTAGGGGAAAAACTGTTTTTT,CASKGQGLGEKLFF
TRBJ2-7,NA,TRBV28,NA,TGTGCCAGCGAGCGGCCGCCATCAAGGAACGAGCAGTACTTC,CASERPPSRNEQYF
TRBJ1-4,TRBD1,TRBV7-9,NA,TGTGCCAGCAGCTTCACAGGGGGGGCTAATGAAAAACTGTTTTTT,CASSFTGGANEKLFF
TRBJ1-5,NA,TRBV25-1,few,TGTGCCAGCAGTGAGAGGGATAGCAATCAGCCCCAGCATTTT,CASSERDSNQPQHF
TRBJ2-3,NA,TRBV30,once,TGTGCCCACAGGGTGGGCGGCACAGATACGCAGTATTTT,CAHRVGGTDTQYF
TRBJ2-1,NA,TRBV5-1,NA,TGCGCCAGCAGCTCGGGACTTAAAAATGAGCAGTTCTTC,CASSSGLKNEQFF
TRBJ2-7,NA,TRBV5-4,NA,TGTGCCAGCAGATGGGACTCAGGCGAGCAGTACTTC,CASRWDSGEQYF
TRBJ2-2,NA,TRBV19,NA,TGTGCCAGCAGTAGGGGGAGGGACGGCACCGGGGAGCTGTTTTTT,CASSRGRDGTGELFF
TRBJ1-2,NA,TRBV6-6,NA,TGTGCCAGCAGTTCCTACGGTACAGGTGGCTACACCTTC,CASSSYGTGGYTF
TRBJ1-2,TRBD1,TRBV5-1,NA,TGCGCCAGCAGCTTTATGACAGGGTGGGACTATGGCTACACCTTC,CASSFMTGWDYGYTF
TRBJ1-1,NA,TRBV11-2,NA,TGTGCCAGCAGCTACGGCGGTAGGAACACTGAAGCTTTCTTT,CASSYGGRNTEAFF
TRBJ1-2,NA,TRBV11-3,NA,TGTGCCAGCAGGATTCGGGACCGGGGGGGACGGGTTTATGGCTACACCTTC,CASRIRDRGGRVYGYTF
TRBJ1-3,NA,TRBV19,NA,TGTGCCAGTAGCTCCCTAAGGGGGACTGGAAACACCATATATTTT,CASSSLRGTGNTIYF
TRBJ1-5,TRBD1,TRBV19,NA,TGTGCCAGTAGTGTGGACAGGGAATGGGGTCAGCCCCAGCATTTT,CASSVDREWGQPQHF
TRBJ2-5,NA,TRBV30,NA,TGTGCCTGGAGTGTCCCCAGGGGAGCAGAGACCCAGTACTTC,CAWSVPRGAETQYF
TRBJ2-7,TRBD2,TRBV7-9,NA,TGTGCCAGCAGTTCCGGGACTAGCTCCTACGAGCAGTACTTC,CASSSGTSSYEQYF
TRBJ1-2,NA,TRBV27,NA,TGTGCCAGCAGTTTTCAAGGAGGACCCTATGGCTACACCTTC,CASSFQGGPYGYTF
TRBJ2-3,TRBD2,TRBV7-9,NA,TGTGCCAGCAGCGCTAGCCCCACTAGCGGAACTACAGATACGCAGTATTTT,CASSASPTSGTTDTQYF
TRBJ1-3,NA,TRBV6-1,NA,TGTGCCAGCAGTGACGGGGACTCTGGAAACACCATATATTTT,CASSDGDSGNTIYF
TRBJ2-5,NA,TRBV7-6,NA,TGTGCCAGCAGCTTAGGCGGGACCGGTGGGGAGACCCAGTACTTC,CASSLGGTGGETQYF
TRBJ1-1,NA,TRBV27,NA,TGTGCCAGCAGTCCGTCCGAAGGGGCTGAAGCTTTCTTT,CASSPSEGAEAFF
TRBJ2-3,TRBD2,TRBV29-1,NA,TGCAGCGTTACATCTAGCGGGGGGAACACAGATACGCAGTATTTT,CSVTSSGGNTDTQYF
TRBJ2-5,TRBD2,TRBV4-1,NA,TGCGCCAGCAGCCAAGGGGAGCGGGGGGGCCCAGAACGACCGGCCCAGTACTTC,CASSQGERGGPERPAQYF
TRBJ2-3,TRBD2,TRBV9,NA,TGTGCCGGGGCTAGCGGGGGGACTAGCACAGATACGCAGTATTTT,CAGASGGTSTDTQYF